The sequence of this T cell receptor (beta chain) was determined in a study of T cells in Graves' hyperthyroidism and ophthalmopathy. Germline values: CDR1 LNHDA, CDR2 SQIVND (reference sequence). The V gene lost 3 bases and the J gene lost 2 bases, with 7 bases spanning the gap. The CDR3 covers 13 residues. Amplification of TCR beta CDR3 regions was performed using RNA transcripts as template. The TCR CDR3 first-round RT-PCR relied on the HTBI primer set. From the multiplex PCR reads, TCRdb called clonotypes with MiXCR, one entry per CDR3 protein. The sample records approximately 350,000 distinct CDR3 sequences, 13% to 15% being singletons.

The sequencing input was blood. The TCR originated in a woman aged 60-75 years with Graves' ophthalmopathy. The genes are TRBV19 and TRBJ2-5; D not certain. The CDR3 region is CASSIWQQETQYF. The CDR3 DNA sequence: TGTGCCAGTAGTATCTGGCAGCAAGAGACCCAGTACTTC.